The next 31 T cell receptor beta chains were all read from a single sample in a study of cytomegalovirus exposure and HLA in healthy donors. This table comes from immunoSEQ multiplex PCR, and its TCRdb copy is limited to in-frame clones, with some not included. The sample lists 90,000 to 150,000 clones; 88% were seen once. Sequenced sample: PBMCs. These receptor sequences come from a woman younger than 35 in good health and CMV-seropositive.

The CDR3 loop is CASSHGTAVYEKLFF. The CDR3 DNA reads TGTGCCAGCAGCCACGGGACAGCTGTTTATGAAAAACTGTTTTTT. This rearrangement joins TRBV11-3 to TRBJ1-4, with 7 bases identical to TRBD1. There are 15 residues in the CDR3. With V trimmed by 5 bases and J by 6 bases, 9 bases remained unmatched. CDR1 and CDR2 (germline): SGHNT, YENEEA.

This clone occurred a few times. The chain employs TRBV2 and TRBJ2-7, with D perhaps matching TRBD1 (5 bases). V shed 5 bases and J shed 6 bases, with 11 bases lying between them. The CDR3 spans 12 residues. The germline CDR1 and CDR2 sequences are SNHLY and FYNNEI. The CDR3 here is CASSPGPGEQYF. CDR3 nucleotides: TGTGCCAGCAGTCCAGGGCCCGGCGAGCAGTACTTC. The full variable domain, rest sourced from reference TRBV2 and TRBJ2-7, is EPEVTQTPSHQVTQMGQEVILRCVPISNHLYFYWYRQILGQKVEFLVSFYNNEISEKSEIFDDQFSVERPDGSNFTLKIRSTKLEDSAMYFCASSPGPGEQYFGPGTRLTVT.

This clone appeared once. The gene calls are TRBV30 and TRBJ1-2; D is uncertain. CDR3 length: 13 amino acids. The V end lost 4 bases, the J end lost 4 bases, and 13 bases lay between the germline ends. The V gene's germline CDR1 is GTSNPN and CDR2 SVGIG (reference sequence). CDR3 sequence reads: CAWTTEPLYGYTF. In nucleotides, the CDR3 is TGTGCCTGGACGACGGAGCCGCTCTATGGCTACACCTTC.

This chain uses TRBV7-9 with TRBJ2-3; D uncertain. Between the trimmed V and J ends, which lost 5 bases and 2 bases, there was a span of 11 bases. Germline CDR1 and CDR2: SEHNR and FQNEAQ (reference sequence). CDR3 length: 14 amino acids. The CDR3 spells CASSTRDVTDTQYF. DNA of the CDR3: TGTGCCAGCAGCACGCGAGATGTCACAGATACGCAGTATTTT.

The V gene is TRBV11-3, the J gene TRBJ1-5; 10 nucleotides match TRBD1. The trim removed 6 bases at V and 3 bases at J, leaving 5 bases unmatched. The CDR3 sequence is 15 residues long. Germline CDR1 is SGHNT and CDR2 is YENEEA. The CDR3 is CASSSGQGDNQPQHF. CDR3 DNA: TGTGCCAGCAGTTCAGGACAGGGGGACAATCAGCCCCAGCATTTT. Full variable domain (remainder filled in from reference TRBV11-3 and TRBJ1-5): EAGVVQSPRYKIIEKKQPVAFWCNPISGHNTLYWYLQNLGQGPELLIRYENEEAVDDSQLPKDRFSAERLKGVDSTLKIQPAELGDSAVYLCASSSGQGDNQPQHFGDGTRLSIL.

The chain combines TRBV4-3 with TRBJ1-2; D is ambiguous. Germline V lookup: CDR1 LGHNA, CDR2 YSLEER. Between the trimmed V and J ends, which lost 0 bases and 10 bases, there was a span of 12 bases. The CDR3 runs 13 residues. The CDR3 is CASSQDRGGSYTF. The CDR3 DNA follows: TGCGCCAGCAGCCAAGATCGGGGAGGGTCCTACACCTTC.

The rearrangement uses TRBV29-1 and TRBJ2-1; D is undetermined. There are 12 residues in the CDR3. Germline V gene lookup returns CDR1 SQVTM and CDR2 ANQGSEA. The V end was cut by 4 bases, the J end by 3 bases, with 7 bases between. CDR3 in amino acids: CSVVGNYNEQFF. Here the CDR3 DNA reads TGCAGCGTTGTGGGCAACTACAATGAGCAGTTCTTC.

The J gene is TRBJ2-3, the V gene TRBV5-1; 12 bases match TRBD2. The junction had 4 bases not matched to a gene; V was cut back by 7 bases and J by 1 base. The CDR3 loop spans 15 amino acids. In germline, CDR1 is SGHRS, CDR2 YFSETQ. CDR3 nucleotides: TGCGCCAGCCGGGCTAGCGGGGGGGGCACAGATACGCAGTATTTT. This codes for CASRASGGGTDTQYF.

This clone was seen a single time. DNA for the CDR3: TGTGCCAGCAGCCACCAAACAGGGGCCCCATACGAGCAGTACTTC. Residues: CASSHQTGAPYEQYF. This chain joins TRBV27 and TRBJ2-7; TRBD1 aligns across 7 bases. Germline trimming cut 6 bases from V and 4 bases from J; bases unmatched to any gene: 12. CDR1 is MNHEY and CDR2 is SMNVEV in the germline V gene (reference sequence). The CDR3 contains 15 residues.

This chain joins TRBV6-5 and TRBJ2-3; no clear D. Germline CDR1 MNHEY, CDR2 SVGAGI. The germline V and J ends were trimmed by 0 bases and 6 bases, with 7 bases remaining between them. This CDR3 has 13 amino acids. CDR3 residues: CASSYSPTDTQYF. CDR3 sequence (DNA): TGTGCCAGCAGTTACTCGCCTACCGATACGCAGTATTTT.

In its sample, this clone was seen once. The germline gene is not matched at one end of the junction; a read error may be the cause. This sample includes further DNA sequences coding for the same CDR3. The chain carries TRBV7-7 and TRBJ2-7; 8 bases agree with TRBD1. This CDR3 comprises 13 residues. The germline gives CDR1 SSHAT, CDR2 FNYEAQ (reference sequence). CDR3 coding DNA: TGTGCTAGCAGCTTAGCACAGGGGGACGAGCAGTACTTC. Translating gives CASSLAQGDEQYF.

The V gene is TRBV6-1, the J gene TRBJ2-3, with D hard to call. This CDR3 has 15 residues. Trimming shortened V by 6 bases and J by 0 bases, and 13 bases separated the two germline ends. Germline loops: CDR1 MNHNS, CDR2 SASEGT. CDR3 in amino acids: CASRRSSISTDTQYF. In nucleotides, the CDR3 is TGTGCCAGCAGACGCAGTTCGATAAGCACAGATACGCAGTATTTT.

J is TRBJ1-2 and V is TRBV25-1, with 7 bases identical to TRBD1. V lost 7 bases and J lost 6; bases outside the gene matches: 14. The CDR3 is 15 residues long. Germline CDR1 is MGHDK and CDR2 is SYGVNS. CDR3 coding DNA: TGTGCCAGCACCTCTTCCGCCAGGGGGGCCGATGGCTACACCTTC. This gives the protein CASTSSARGADGYTF.

The chain couples TRBV5-4 to TRBJ1-1, with D perhaps matching TRBD1 (6 bases). This CDR3 has 15 amino acids. Trimming removed 6 bases at V and 3 bases at J, with 18 bases between. Germline loops: CDR1 SGHNT, CDR2 YYREEE (reference sequence). The CDR3: CASTTSGERDTEAFF. CDR3 nucleotide sequence: TGTGCCAGCACAACATCAGGGGAACGGGACACTGAAGCTTTCTTT. The complete variable domain, with remaining parts taken from reference TRBV5-4 and TRBJ1-1, reads ETGVTQSPTHLIKTRGQQVTLRCSSQSGHNTVSWYQQALGQGPQFIFQYYREEENGRGNFPPRFSGLQFPNYSSELNVNALELDDSALYLCASTTSGERDTEAFFGQGTRLTVV.

This clone has just a few counts. The chain links TRBV30 to TRBJ1-3; 7 bases fit TRBD1. In germline, CDR1 is GTSNPN, CDR2 SVGIG (reference sequence). The V gene end was trimmed by 3 bases and the J gene end by 5 bases; junction bases not matched to a gene: 4. The CDR3 is 13 residues long. CDR3 sequence: CAWRHRGRNTIYF. CDR3 DNA sequence: TGTGCCTGGAGACACAGGGGAAGAAACACCATATATTTT.

The rearrangement uses TRBV6-6 and TRBJ2-1; unclear D gene. V was trimmed by 4 bases and J by 5 bases, leaving 3 bases between them. The CDR3 runs to 11 residues. Germline CDR1 MNHNY, CDR2 SVGAGI (reference sequence). The CDR3 spells CASSFNNEQFF. CDR3 sequence (DNA): TGTGCCAGCAGTTTCAACAATGAGCAGTTCTTC.

The chain is built from TRBV14 and TRBJ2-7; a weak D match, TRBD1 (6 bases). CDR3 length equals 14 residues. The V end was cut by 0 bases, the J end by 4 bases, with 10 bases between. Germline CDR1 is SGHDN and CDR2 is FVKESK. This CDR3 reads CASSQEGGRYEQYF. In DNA form, the CDR3 reads TGTGCCAGCAGCCAAGAAGGGGGTCGTTACGAGCAGTACTTC.

This rearrangement joins TRBV11-2 to TRBJ2-1; tentative D call: TRBD2 (6 bases). The germline CDR1 and CDR2 sequences are SGHAT and FQNNGV. Trimming took off 2 bases at V and 0 bases at J, with 11 bases between the two ends. This CDR3 comprises 16 residues. For the CDR3, the DNA is TGTGCCAGCAGCTTACGGGGGTTGGTCTCCTACAATGAGCAGTTCTTC. This sequence encodes CASSLRGLVSYNEQFF.

This chain uses TRBV14 with TRBJ2-1; D is undetermined. With 4 bases removed from V and 1 base from J, the gap between germline ends came to 17 bases. The germline gives CDR1 SGHDN, CDR2 FVKESK. The CDR3 length is 17 residues. The chain's CDR3 is CASSRATSAFSYNEQFF. CDR3 in DNA: TGTGCCAGCAGCCGGGCAACATCAGCCTTTTCCTACAATGAGCAGTTCTTC.

The chain is built from TRBV6-5 and TRBJ1-2; a weak D match, TRBD1 (5 bases). V lost 4 bases, J lost 5 bases, and 14 bases lay in between. This CDR3 is 14 amino acids long. CDR1 is MNHEY and CDR2 is SVGAGI in the germline V gene. The DNA of the CDR3 is TGTGCCAGCAGTTCCGGGGGTCTCCATTATGGCTACACCTTC. It yields the protein CASSSGGLHYGYTF.

This clone was seen just once. The rearrangement uses TRBV15 and TRBJ1-1; maybe TRBD1 (5 bases). Trimming removed 8 bases at V and 0 bases at J, with 10 bases between. The CDR3 loop spans 13 amino acids. In germline, CDR1 is LNHNV, CDR2 YYDKDF (reference sequence). The CDR3 spells CATSPDMNTEAFF. The CDR3 nucleotides read TGTGCCACCTCTCCGGACATGAACACTGAAGCTTTCTTT.

CDR3 nucleotide sequence: TGTGCCAGCAGCGAGGGACAGGCCCTAATCGTAGAAAAACTGTTTTTT. Amino acids: CASSEGQALIVEKLFF. J is TRBJ1-4 and V is TRBV9, with TRBD1 matching over 8 bases. Trimming took 3 bases from V and 8 from J; bases not matched to a gene: 12. The CDR3 length is 16 residues. Germline V lookup: CDR1 SGDLS, CDR2 YYNGEE.

The V call is TRBV5-4, the J call TRBJ2-7; TRBD2 matches at 8 bases. The trim removed 0 bases at V and 3 bases at J, leaving 2 bases unmatched. Germline V gives CDR1 SGHNT, CDR2 YYREEE (reference sequence). There are 14 residues in the CDR3. The CDR3 region has the DNA TGTGCCAGCAGCTTGGAAGCGGGGGACTACGAGCAGTACTTC. Translated, it gives CASSLEAGDYEQYF.

V gene TRBV4-1 combines with J gene TRBJ2-7, with D uncertain. The CDR3 has 12 amino acids. V lost 0 bases to trimming and J lost 3 bases, with 3 bases between them. CDR1 is MGHRA and CDR2 is YSYEKL in the germline V gene. The CDR3 DNA is TGCGCCAGCAGCCAAGACGGCTACGAGCAGTACTTC. Translating gives CASSQDGYEQYF.

The chain couples TRBV21-1 to TRBJ2-3; the table gives TRBD2 as D, unverified against the DNA. TRBV21-1 has pseudogene status. CDR3 length equals 14 residues. This CDR3 is CASSITVSTDTQYF. The CDR3 nucleotides are TGTGCCAGCAGCATCACGGTTAGCACAGATACGCAGTATTTT.

V usage is TRBV28 and J usage is TRBJ2-2; D is unresolved. The CDR3 has 15 amino acids. Germline CDR1 is MDHEN and CDR2 is SYDVKM. The V gene lost 3 bases and the J gene lost 1 base, with 9 bases spanning the gap. CDR3 in DNA: TGTGCCAGCAGTTTGTGGAGCTTGAACACCGGGGAGCTGTTTTTT. This encodes CASSLWSLNTGELFF.

The chain carries TRBV13 and TRBJ2-7; 11 bases are a match to TRBD2. The ends lost 1 base at V and 2 bases at J; junction bases unmatched: 4. The germline CDR1 and CDR2 sequences are PRHDT and FYEKMQ (reference sequence). This CDR3 comprises 16 residues. As DNA, the CDR3 is TGTGCCAGCAGCTTAGTCGTTAGCGGGGGGGCCTACGAGCAGTACTTC. Its protein product is CASSLVVSGGAYEQYF.

The chain is built from TRBV15 and TRBJ1-4, with TRBD1 as a possible D gene (6 bases). This CDR3 has 17 residues. Trimming shortened V by 1 base and J by 4 bases, and 16 bases separated the two germline ends. Germline assignment: CDR1 LNHNV and CDR2 YYDKDF (reference sequence). In DNA form, the CDR3 reads TGTGCCACCAGCAGAGGGGTAGGGGGTTGGATTAATGAAAAACTGTTTTTT. Its translation is CATSRGVGGWINEKLFF.

The count of this clone is one. The V gene is TRBV19, the J gene TRBJ1-6; D ambiguous. The V end lost 3 bases, the J end lost 5 bases, and 11 bases lay between the germline ends. The CDR3 extends over 15 amino acids. Germline V gene lookup returns CDR1 LNHDA and CDR2 SQIVND (reference sequence). The CDR3 bases are TGTGCCAGTAGTATGGGAGATAGGAATAATTCACCCCTCCACTTT. Translation gives CASSMGDRNNSPLHF. The full variable domain, completed using reference TRBV19 and TRBJ1-6, is DGGITQSPKYLFRKEGQNVTLSCEQNLNHDAMYWYRQDPGQGLRLIYYSQIVNDFQKGDIAEGYSVSREKKESFPLTVTSAQKNPTAFYLCASSMGDRNNSPLHFGNGTRLTVT.

This clone was recorded once. The genes are TRBV6-5 and TRBJ2-6; a weak D match, TRBD1 (5 bases). The germline CDR1 and CDR2 sequences are MNHEY and SVGAGI. The CDR3 contains 14 residues. V lost 6 bases and J 4 bases, leaving 10 bases between the germline ends. CDR3 residues: CASRDTGGANVLTF. As DNA, the CDR3 is TGTGCCAGCAGGGACACTGGGGGGGCCAACGTCCTGACTTTC.

The rearrangement uses TRBV12-5 and TRBJ1-1, with D hard to call. The V end lost 6 bases, the J end lost 3 bases, and 8 bases lay between the germline ends. This CDR3 region has 12 residues. Germline CDR1 is LGHNT and CDR2 is FRNRAP. The CDR3 is CASGPSYTEAFF. In DNA form, the CDR3 reads TGTGCTAGTGGCCCGTCGTACACTGAAGCTTTCTTT.